This record covers a single T cell receptor beta chain. The entry originates in a study of blood T cell repertoires in COVID-19. About the research overall: The samples span acute and convalescent COVID-19 from the United States, Italy and Spain.

Using immunoSEQ multiplex PCR, the repertoire was profiled, and TCRdb retains in-frame clones only, with some absent. The sample includes about 130,000 clones, about 77% of them seen just once. The CDR3 is 15 residues long. Germline V lookup: CDR1 MGHDK, CDR2 SYGVNS. After removal of 3 bases from V and 0 bases from J, the junction contained 5 bases not matched to a gene. The TCR originated in a man older than 75 with acute or convalescent COVID-19. The sample was peripheral blood. The V gene is TRBV25-1, the J gene TRBJ2-7; 7 nucleotides line up with TRBD1. The CDR3 sequence: CASSDPGQSSYEQYF. The CDR3 DNA is TGTGCCAGCAGTGATCCGGGACAGAGCTCCTACGAGCAGTACTTC.